Listed below are T cell receptor beta chains from one sample, sequenced in a study of T cells in Graves' hyperthyroidism and ophthalmopathy. TCRdb redid the calling of the multiplex PCR reads with MiXCR, one entry per CDR3 protein. The data contain under 350,000 distinct CDR3 sequences, around a sixth of them singletons. What was sequenced was blood. Receptors were obtained from a woman in her forties or fifties with Graves' hyperthyroidism. Each CDR3 is given with its conserved first and last residue. A D gene is named only where the DNA matches it firmly. Only part of the rows carry a size: once, few, many, or a class if the clone is expanded.

J | V | size | length | D | CDR3 | DNA
TRBJ2-5 | TRBV5-1 | - | 15 | TRBD1 | CASSAGLTGGETQYF | TGCGCCAGCAGCGCCGGCCTTACAGGGGGGGAGACCCAGTACTTC
TRBJ2-1 | TRBV20-1 | few | 13 | - | CSASWPEDNEQFF | TGCAGTGCTAGCTGGCCCGAGGACAATGAGCAGTTCTTC
TRBJ2-3 | TRBV3-1 | many | 14 | TRBD2 | CASRLAGSTDTQYF | TGTGCCAGCAGACTAGCGGGGAGCACAGATACGCAGTATTTT
TRBJ1-2 | TRBV28 | few | 11 | - | CASWALYGYTF | TGTGCCAGTTGGGCGCTCTATGGCTACACCTTC
TRBJ2-3 | TRBV27 | many | 14 | - | CASSLSGPGNTQYF | TGTGCCAGCAGTTTATCGGGGCCGGGGAATACGCAGTATTTT
TRBJ2-7 | TRBV27 | many | 15 | TRBD2 | CASSRRSSGSGEQYF | TGTGCCAGCAGCCGACGGTCTAGCGGGAGCGGCGAGCAGTACTTC
TRBJ2-5 | TRBV3-1 | - | 16 | TRBD2 | CASSQDMAGGRQTQYF | TGTGCCAGCAGCCAAGATATGGCGGGGGGGAGGCAGACCCAGTACTTC
TRBJ2-7 | TRBV5-1 | - | 18 | - | CASSLGPAGATASDEQYF | TGCGCCAGCAGCTTGGGCCCAGCGGGTGCCACCGCTTCGGACGAGCAGTACTTC
TRBJ2-7 | TRBV4-1 | - | 15 | - | CASSQVATANYEQYF | TGCGCCAGCAGCCAAGTCGCGACGGCAAACTACGAGCAGTACTTC
TRBJ1-1 | TRBV2 | many | 12 | - | CASALMNTEAFF | TGTGCCAGCGCGTTAATGAACACTGAAGCTTTCTTT
TRBJ1-5 | TRBV27 | - | 15 | - | CASRWSGLSNQPQHF | TGTGCCAGCAGATGGTCAGGGCTAAGCAATCAGCCCCAGCATTTT
TRBJ1-1 | TRBV9 | - | 15 | TRBD1 | CASSGGQVGNTEAFF | TGTGCCAGCAGCGGGGGACAGGTCGGGAACACTGAAGCTTTCTTT
TRBJ2-5 | TRBV12-5 | many | 15 | TRBD1 | CASGPETGGGETQYF | TGTGCTAGTGGTCCAGAGACAGGGGGCGGGGAGACCCAGTACTTC
TRBJ2-5 | TRBV9 | few | 14 | - | CASSPGGNPETQYF | TGTGCCAGCAGCCCAGGGGGGAACCCGGAGACCCAGTACTTC
TRBJ1-6 | TRBV6-5 | many | 18 | - | CASSYDPAEGEINSPLHF | TGTGCCAGCAGTTACGACCCCGCAGAGGGGGAGATTAATTCACCCCTCCACTTT
TRBJ1-1 | TRBV11-1 | many | 12 | TRBD1 | CASTRTGSEAFF | TGTGCCAGCACCCGGACAGGGTCCGAAGCTTTCTTT
TRBJ1-2 | TRBV24-1 | - | 14 | - | CATSEHGGGYGYTF | TGTGCCACCAGTGAGCATGGGGGCGGCTATGGCTACACCTTC
TRBJ2-1 | TRBV12-3/TRBV12-4 | many | 16 | - | CASSGQSTGNSYEQFF | TGTGCCAGCAGTGGGCAATCGACAGGAAATTCATACGAGCAGTTCTTC
TRBJ2-1 | TRBV14 | many | 14 | TRBD1 | CASSPWTGIDEQFF | TGTGCCAGCAGCCCTTGGACAGGGATAGATGAGCAGTTCTTC
TRBJ2-3 | TRBV27 | few | 17 | TRBD2 | CASSHRLAGEITDTQYF | TGTGCCAGCAGCCATAGACTAGCGGGAGAGATCACAGATACGCAGTATTTT
TRBJ2-3 | TRBV7-9 | - | 16 | - | CASSFLRGLLRDTQYF | TGTGCCAGCAGCTTTCTGCGCGGACTACTACGGGATACGCAGTATTTT
TRBJ2-5 | TRBV20-1 | - | 14 | - | CSAGGSGQQETQYF | TGCAGTGCTGGGGGTTCCGGACAGCAAGAGACCCAGTACTTC
TRBJ1-6 | TRBV6-1 | - | 18 | - | CASSETRQEPGYNSPLHF | TGTGCCAGCAGTGAAACCCGACAGGAACCGGGGTATAATTCACCCCTCCACTTT
TRBJ2-3 | TRBV5-1 | - | 14 | - | CASSWSRYTDTQYF | TGTGCCAGCAGCTGGTCCCGCTACACAGATACGCAGTATTTT
TRBJ1-1 | TRBV20-1 | - | 11 | - | CSATGERKAFF | TGCAGTGCTACAGGGGAAAGGAAAGCTTTCTTT
TRBJ2-2 | TRBV7-3 | many | 15 | TRBD1 | CASRPTGDNTGELFF | TGTGCCAGCAGACCAACAGGGGACAACACCGGGGAGCTGTTTTTT
TRBJ2-5 | TRBV7-3 | many | 16 | TRBD1 | CASSASDRGSGETQYF | TGTGCCAGCAGCGCCTCCGACAGGGGATCTGGAGAGACCCAGTACTTC
TRBJ2-1 | TRBV2 | many | 18 | TRBD2 | CASSEASGLAGGRNEQFF | TGTGCCAGCAGTGAAGCATCCGGACTAGCGGGGGGGCGCAATGAGCAGTTCTTC
TRBJ2-3 | TRBV20-1 | - | 14 | - | CSALGGLALDTQYF | TGCAGTGCCCTTGGGGGGCTAGCTTTAGATACGCAGTATTTT
TRBJ1-2 | TRBV30 | many | 15 | - | CAWSVEGGLNYGYTF | TGTGCCTGGAGTGTAGAGGGCGGGTTAAACTATGGCTACACCTTC
TRBJ2-5 | TRBV3-1 | - | 17 | TRBD2 | CASSQDPAGAYQETQYF | TGTGCCAGCAGCCAAGATCCAGCGGGGGCTTACCAAGAGACCCAGTACTTC
TRBJ2-7 | TRBV5-4 | - | 13 | - | CASSTLPAYEQYF | TGTGCCAGCAGCACCCTTCCAGCCTACGAGCAGTACTTC
TRBJ1-4 | TRBV11-2 | - | 15 | - | CTSSLLGEDREKLFF | TGTACCAGCAGCTTATTAGGAGAGGACCGGGAAAAACTGTTTTTT
TRBJ1-2 | TRBV29-1 | - | 12 | TRBD1 | CSVTGSHYGYTF | TGCAGCGTGACAGGGAGTCACTATGGCTACACCTTC
TRBJ2-2 | TRBV27 | - | 18 | TRBD2 | CASIPLAGRPINTGELFF | TGTGCCAGCATTCCGTTAGCGGGGCGTCCTATAAACACCGGGGAGCTGTTTTTT
TRBJ2-7 | TRBV28 | - | 14 | - | CASSLPLWGYEQYF | TGTGCCAGCAGTTTACCTCTCTGGGGCTACGAGCAGTACTTC
TRBJ2-3 | TRBV6-5 | - | 15 | TRBD1 | CASSYLGQGTDTQYF | TGTGCCAGCAGTTACCTTGGACAGGGGACAGATACGCAGTATTTT
TRBJ2-2 | TRBV5-1 | few | 15 | - | CASSGNSLKTGELFF | TGCGCCAGCAGCGGAAATTCTTTGAAGACCGGGGAGCTGTTTTTT
TRBJ1-1 | TRBV30 | many | 11 | TRBD1 | CAWRQGMEAFF | TGTGCCTGGAGACAGGGGATGGAAGCTTTCTTT
TRBJ1-1 | TRBV20-1 | many | 16 | TRBD1 | CSARDRRTGRNTEAFF | TGCAGTGCTAGAGATAGGAGGACAGGTAGAAACACTGAAGCTTTCTTT
TRBJ1-3 | TRBV18 | - | 17 | - | CASSPPPKTYSGNTIYF | TGTGCCAGCTCACCACCCCCCAAAACTTACTCTGGAAACACCATATATTTT
TRBJ2-3 | TRBV13 | - | 18 | TRBD2 | CASTNSFFAGGITDTQYF | TGTGCCAGCACCAACTCCTTCTTTGCGGGGGGTATCACAGATACGCAGTATTTT
TRBJ2-5 | TRBV3-1 | many | 15 | TRBD1 | CASSHRPRGQETQYF | TGTGCCAGCAGCCACAGGCCCAGGGGGCAAGAGACCCAGTACTTC
TRBJ2-1 | TRBV12-3/TRBV12-4 | few | 13 | - | CASSLVSSVEQFF | TGTGCCAGCAGTTTAGTAAGTAGCGTTGAGCAGTTCTTC
TRBJ2-5 | TRBV10-1 | - | 15 | TRBD2 | CASSDQGGRQETQYF | TGCGCCAGCAGTGATCAGGGAGGGCGACAAGAGACCCAGTACTTC
TRBJ2-5 | TRBV20-1 | - | 14 | - | CSARSPQRGETQYF | TGCAGTGCTAGAAGCCCCCAGAGGGGAGAGACCCAGTACTTC
TRBJ2-7 | TRBV9 | few | 16 | TRBD2 | CASSPTARLADYEQYF | TGTGCCAGCAGCCCCACAGCCCGGCTAGCGGACTACGAGCAGTACTTC
TRBJ2-1 | TRBV7-9 | - | 17 | TRBD2 | CASSPLGLAGYYNEQFF | TGTGCCAGCAGCCCCCTAGGACTAGCGGGATACTACAATGAGCAGTTCTTC
TRBJ2-2 | TRBV25-1 | few | 13 | TRBD1 | CASRGQGHGELFF | TGTGCCAGCAGGGGACAGGGCCACGGGGAGCTGTTTTTT
TRBJ2-2 | TRBV7-8 | - | 15 | - | CASSIRGANTGELFF | TGTGCCAGCAGCATTAGGGGCGCGAACACCGGGGAGCTGTTTTTT
TRBJ2-1 | TRBV20-1 | - | 16 | - | CSAPRIGQSSYNEQFF | TGCAGTGCTCCCCGGATTGGGCAAAGCTCCTACAATGAGCAGTTCTTC
TRBJ2-3 | TRBV7-9 | few | 15 | - | CASSLFDTSTDTQYF | TGTGCCAGCAGCCTTTTCGACACGAGCACAGATACGCAGTATTTT
TRBJ2-5 | TRBV28 | many | 12 | - | CASGPYQETQYF | TGTGCCAGTGGACCGTACCAAGAGACCCAGTACTTC
TRBJ2-2 | TRBV20-1 | few | 14 | - | CSAALQIYTGELFF | TGCAGCGCTGCCCTCCAGATATACACCGGGGAGCTGTTTTTT
TRBJ2-1 | TRBV7-9 | few | 17 | TRBD2 | CASSLPWTSGSYNEQFF | TGTGCCAGCAGCTTACCCTGGACTAGCGGGTCCTACAATGAGCAGTTCTTC
TRBJ1-1 | TRBV5-8 | few | 14 | - | CASSFGQFYTEAFF | TGTGCCAGCAGCTTCGGACAGTTCTACACTGAAGCTTTCTTT
TRBJ2-5 | TRBV20-1 | - | 15 | - | CSARVLWEEQETQYF | TGCAGTGCTAGAGTGCTATGGGAGGAACAAGAGACCCAGTACTTC
TRBJ2-7 | TRBV11-2 | many | 16 | TRBD1 | CASSFTGTAYTYEQYF | TGTGCCAGCAGCTTTACCGGGACAGCTTACACCTACGAGCAGTACTTC
TRBJ2-1 | TRBV5-5 | many | 18 | TRBD2 | CASSAGTSLSILYNEQFF | TGTGCCAGCAGCGCCGGGACTAGCCTTTCGATCCTCTACAATGAGCAGTTCTTC
TRBJ2-3 | TRBV12-3/TRBV12-4 | many | 16 | - | CASSLLQGRYTDTQYF | TGTGCCAGCAGTCTACTACAGGGAAGATACACAGATACGCAGTATTTT